This entry lists 3 T cell receptor beta chains sequenced from one sample in a study of technical replicates of blood from a few donors. The table came from immunoSEQ multiplex PCR; TCRdb's copy has only in-frame clones and leaves some out. This table holds 12,000 or so clones, roughly three quarters found once. The specimen was PBMCs. These receptors were collected from a human donor in good health.

The chain recombines TRBV6-1 with TRBJ2-1, with 14 bases aligning to TRBD2. The germline V gene has CDR1 MNHNS and CDR2 SASEGT. The CDR3 loop spans 16 amino acids. Trimming took 4 bases from V and 6 from J; bases not matched to a gene: 5. CDR3 sequence reads: CASSGLAGGGSNEQFF. The CDR3 coding sequence is TGTGCCAGCAGTGGACTAGCGGGAGGGGGATCCAATGAGCAGTTCTTC.

The genes are TRBV7-2 and TRBJ2-2; D not certain. CDR1 is SGHTA, CDR2 FQGNSA, per germline. Trimming removed 5 bases from V and 3 bases from J, with 7 bases in between. This CDR3 has 13 residues. CDR3 loop: CASSGRHTGELFF. The CDR3 DNA follows: TGTGCCAGCAGCGGGCGACACACCGGGGAGCTGTTTTTT.

The chain recombines TRBV5-1 with TRBJ2-7; 9 bases are shared with TRBD2. CDR1 is SGHRS, CDR2 YFSETQ, per germline. This CDR3 is built from 14 residues. The ends lost 2 bases at V and 5 bases at J; junction bases unmatched: 5. The CDR3 reads CASSLLAGPNEQYF. CDR3 nucleotides: TGCGCCAGCAGCTTACTAGCGGGCCCAAACGAGCAGTACTTC.